This TCR beta chain comes out of a study of T cells in women clearing cervical HPV infection. The germline gives CDR1 SGHTA, CDR2 FQGTGA. CDR3 length: 15 residues. The V end lost 5 bases, the J end lost 0 bases, and 14 bases lay between the germline ends. Of note for this clone: Read data end 3 residues before the CDR3 end; the end is taken from the germline J gene.

Measured with immunoSEQ multiplex PCR; TCRdb has only the in-frame clones, and not every one. The sample's table shows around 31,000 clones. The rearrangement links TRBV7-3 to TRBJ2-7, with D possibly matching TRBD1 (6 bases). The sequence was collected from a woman aged 18 to 75 with a cervical HPV16 infection that either progressed to CIN3+ or cleared (not recorded which). What was sequenced was blood buffy coat. The CDR3 DNA, read in part, is TGTGCCAGCAGCCCCCGGGACACAGTCTCCTACGAG. Amino acid sequence: CASSPRDTVSYE. The whole CDR3 protein reads CASSPRDTVSYEQYF.